Listed below are T cell receptor beta chains from one sample, sequenced in a study of PD-1 blockade in mismatch repair-deficient tumors. Produced via immunoSEQ multiplex PCR; TCRdb's table is partial and in-frame only. The table lists about 120,000 clones, 88% of them singletons. The sample consisted of peripheral blood, taken just over 70 weeks after starting pembrolizumab. These receptors were obtained from an adult with mismatch repair-deficient cancer. Both conserved end residues are part of each CDR3. D genes are given only for firm matches. Clone size is shown for a subset of rows, as once, few, many or a class of expanded clone.

v_call: TRBV13; j_call: TRBJ1-1; clone_size: -; d_call: -; cdr3_aa: CASSPGRGGQAFF; cdr3_nt: TGTGCCAGCAGCCCCGGTCGGGGAGGGCAGGCTTTCTTT
v_call: TRBV28; j_call: TRBJ2-7; clone_size: many; d_call: -; cdr3_aa: CASSSLETHTNEQYF; cdr3_nt: TGTGCCAGCAGTTCCTTGGAGACCCATACCAACGAGCAGTACTTC
v_call: TRBV27; j_call: TRBJ2-5; clone_size: once; d_call: TRBD2; cdr3_aa: CASSQVGGSAQETQYF; cdr3_nt: TGTGCCAGCAGTCAGGTGGGCGGGAGCGCTCAAGAGACCCAGTACTTC
v_call: TRBV4-3; j_call: TRBJ2-7; clone_size: -; d_call: -; cdr3_aa: CASSQVVGREQYF; cdr3_nt: TGCGCCAGCAGCCAAGTGGTGGGGCGCGAGCAGTACTTC
v_call: TRBV29-1; j_call: TRBJ2-5; clone_size: -; d_call: TRBD1; cdr3_aa: CSAQQGRETQYF; cdr3_nt: TGCAGCGCGCAACAGGGGAGAGAGACCCAGTACTTC
v_call: TRBV5-4; j_call: TRBJ2-7; clone_size: few; d_call: -; cdr3_aa: CASSQDWSSYEQYF; cdr3_nt: TGTGCCAGCAGTCAGGACTGGAGCTCCTACGAGCAGTACTTC
v_call: TRBV29-1; j_call: TRBJ2-3; clone_size: -; d_call: TRBD2; cdr3_aa: CSVEDLGTSGESPIFTDTQYF; cdr3_nt: TGCAGCGTTGAAGATCTGGGAACTAGCGGGGAGTCCCCCATTTTCACAGATACGCAGTATTTT
v_call: TRBV28; j_call: TRBJ1-2; clone_size: -; d_call: -; cdr3_aa: CASSSILYGLANYGYTF; cdr3_nt: TGTGCCAGCAGCTCAATACTATACGGTCTAGCTAACTATGGCTACACCTTC
v_call: TRBV19; j_call: TRBJ2-7; clone_size: -; d_call: -; cdr3_aa: CASSITWSRVYEQYF; cdr3_nt: TGTGCCAGTAGTATTACGTGGAGTCGGGTCTACGAGCAGTACTTC
v_call: TRBV7-8; j_call: TRBJ2-5; clone_size: -; d_call: -; cdr3_aa: CASSLGPGRRLLETQYF; cdr3_nt: TGTGCCAGCAGCTTAGGGCCGGGGAGGCGACTTCTTGAGACCCAGTACTTC
v_call: TRBV28; j_call: TRBJ2-1; clone_size: -; d_call: -; cdr3_aa: CAITPQISYNEQFF; cdr3_nt: TGTGCCATCACCCCACAGATCTCCTACAATGAGCAGTTCTTC
v_call: TRBV2; j_call: TRBJ2-1; clone_size: -; d_call: -; cdr3_aa: CASAVRHEQFF; cdr3_nt: TGTGCCAGCGCTGTCAGGCATGAGCAGTTCTTC
v_call: TRBV18; j_call: TRBJ2-5; clone_size: -; d_call: -; cdr3_aa: CASSPPGGGETQYF; cdr3_nt: TGTGCCAGCTCACCCCCCGGGGGAGGTGAGACCCAGTACTTC
v_call: TRBV5-1; j_call: TRBJ2-7; clone_size: -; d_call: -; cdr3_aa: CASSFRTLSYEQYF; cdr3_nt: TGCGCCAGCAGCTTCCGGACGCTATCGTACGAGCAGTACTTC
v_call: TRBV4-1; j_call: TRBJ2-5; clone_size: -; d_call: TRBD2; cdr3_aa: CASSQAGTSGQETQYF; cdr3_nt: TGCGCCAGCAGCCAGGCCGGGACTAGCGGCCAAGAGACCCAGTACTTC
v_call: TRBV7-9; j_call: TRBJ1-4; clone_size: -; d_call: -; cdr3_aa: CASSLALRSNEKLFF; cdr3_nt: TGTGCCAGCAGCTTAGCCCTCCGGAGTAATGAAAAACTGTTTTTT
v_call: TRBV19; j_call: TRBJ2-5; clone_size: -; d_call: -; cdr3_aa: CASSREGWQQETQYF; cdr3_nt: TGTGCCAGTAGTAGGGAAGGGTGGCAACAAGAGACCCAGTACTTC
v_call: TRBV6-1; j_call: TRBJ2-5; clone_size: -; d_call: -; cdr3_aa: CASSVRETQYF; cdr3_nt: TGTGCCAGCAGTGTCAGGGAGACCCAGTACTTC
v_call: TRBV29-1; j_call: TRBJ2-3; clone_size: -; d_call: TRBD2; cdr3_aa: CSVVTAGGLDTQYF; cdr3_nt: TGCAGCGTTGTTACGGCGGGAGGTTTAGATACGCAGTATTTT
v_call: TRBV9; j_call: TRBJ2-1; clone_size: few; d_call: TRBD1; cdr3_aa: CASSLRDSAYNEQFF; cdr3_nt: TGTGCCAGCAGTCTCCGGGACAGCGCGTACAATGAGCAGTTCTTC
v_call: TRBV7-9; j_call: TRBJ2-5; clone_size: -; d_call: TRBD2; cdr3_aa: CASSLTPRIGRAFETQYF; cdr3_nt: TGTGCCAGCAGCCTAACCCCGCGAATCGGGAGGGCCTTCGAGACCCAGTACTTC
v_call: TRBV15; j_call: TRBJ2-7; clone_size: -; d_call: -; cdr3_aa: CATSRDTTASYEQYF; cdr3_nt: TGTGCCACCAGCAGAGATACGACAGCCTCCTACGAGCAGTACTTC
v_call: TRBV11-2; j_call: TRBJ2-2; clone_size: -; d_call: TRBD2; cdr3_aa: CASSLGAGGTGELFF; cdr3_nt: TGTGCCAGCAGCTTAGGAGCGGGGGGTACCGGGGAGCTGTTTTTT
v_call: TRBV5-1; j_call: TRBJ2-7; clone_size: -; d_call: -; cdr3_aa: CASSLTPSSYEQYF; cdr3_nt: TGCGCCAGCAGCTTAACACCGAGCTCCTACGAGCAGTACTTC
v_call: TRBV12-2; j_call: TRBJ2-1; clone_size: -; d_call: -; cdr3_aa: CAARALERVASYNEQFF; cdr3_nt: TGTGCAGCTAGGGCCCTTGAGCGGGTCGCCTCCTACAATGAGCAGTTCTTC
v_call: TRBV6-1; j_call: TRBJ2-2; clone_size: -; d_call: -; cdr3_aa: CASTSGELFF; cdr3_nt: TGTGCCAGCACTAGCGGGGAGCTGTTTTTT
v_call: TRBV27; j_call: TRBJ2-3; clone_size: -; d_call: TRBD2; cdr3_aa: CASWRESTDTQYF; cdr3_nt: TGTGCCAGCTGGCGGGAGAGCACAGATACGCAGTATTTT
v_call: TRBV19; j_call: TRBJ2-1; clone_size: -; d_call: -; cdr3_aa: CASMHRDGYNEQFF; cdr3_nt: TGTGCCAGTATGCACAGGGATGGCTACAATGAGCAGTTCTTC